This T cell receptor (beta chain) was sequenced for a study of immune heterogeneity within non-small cell lung tumors. Template material for each sample was 600 ng of bulk tumor genomic DNA. Several biopsies per primary tumor were taken during surgery, spaced as far apart as possible. The study cohort was described as untreated, and its members had newly diagnosed non-small cell lung cancer. They went on to have curative surgery. Concerning this clonotype: No antigen is known for it.

The TCR beta CDR3 region was amplified by multiplex PCR employing 32 V and 13 J primers. TCRdb used MiXCR to reprocess the multiplex PCR reads, holding one entry per CDR3 protein. The profile shows 20,000 to 25,000 distinct CDR3 sequences, around a quarter of them singletons. Study observations and caveats: A moderate but significant correlation was found, linking local T-cell clonality with local tumor mutational burden (R around 0.34). Identical dominant CDR3 beta clonotypes recurred across a patient's tumor sites, together with site-unique high-frequency clones.

The CDR3 sequence is 12 residues long. Trimming stripped 6 bases from V and 1 base from J, with 6 bases between. CDR1 and CDR2 from the germline V gene are ENHRY and SYGVKD. The chain combines TRBV10-3 with TRBJ1-1; D remains ambiguous. This sequence originates from a man aged 35-49 years with non-small cell lung cancer. The sample comprised lung tumor tissue. The CDR3 loop reads CAISVRNTEAFF. CDR3 coding DNA: TGTGCCATCAGCGTCAGGAACACTGAAGCTTTCTTT.